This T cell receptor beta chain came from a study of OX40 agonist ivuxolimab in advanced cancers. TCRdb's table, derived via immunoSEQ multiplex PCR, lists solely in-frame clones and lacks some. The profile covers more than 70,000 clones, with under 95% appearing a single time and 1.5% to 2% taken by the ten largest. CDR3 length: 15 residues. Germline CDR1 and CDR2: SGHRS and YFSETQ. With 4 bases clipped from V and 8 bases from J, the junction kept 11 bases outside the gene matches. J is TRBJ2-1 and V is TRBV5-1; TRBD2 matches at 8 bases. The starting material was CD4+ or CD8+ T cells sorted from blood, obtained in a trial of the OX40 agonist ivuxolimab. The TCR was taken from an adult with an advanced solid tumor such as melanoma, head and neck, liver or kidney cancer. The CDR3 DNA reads TGCGCCAGCAGCCCCGGGACTAGGAGGGGCGATGAGCAGTTCTTC. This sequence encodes CASSPGTRRGDEQFF.